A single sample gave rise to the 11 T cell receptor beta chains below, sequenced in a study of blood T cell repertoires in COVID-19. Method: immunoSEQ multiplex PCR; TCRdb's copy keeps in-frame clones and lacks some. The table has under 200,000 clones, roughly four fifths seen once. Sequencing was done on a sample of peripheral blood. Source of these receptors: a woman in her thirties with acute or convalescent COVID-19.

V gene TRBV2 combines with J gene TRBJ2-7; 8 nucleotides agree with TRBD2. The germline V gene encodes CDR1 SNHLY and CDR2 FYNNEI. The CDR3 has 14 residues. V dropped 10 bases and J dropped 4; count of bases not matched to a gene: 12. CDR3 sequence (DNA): TGTGCCATAACCCGGGGGGGCGGGTTTTACGAGCAGTACTTC. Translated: CAITRGGGFYEQYF. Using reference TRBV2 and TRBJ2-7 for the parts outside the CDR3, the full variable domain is EPEVTQTPSHQVTQMGQEVILRCVPISNHLYFYWYRQILGQKVEFLVSFYNNEISEKSEIFDDQFSVERPDGSNFTLKIRSTKLEDSAMYFCAITRGGGFYEQYFGPGTRLTVT.

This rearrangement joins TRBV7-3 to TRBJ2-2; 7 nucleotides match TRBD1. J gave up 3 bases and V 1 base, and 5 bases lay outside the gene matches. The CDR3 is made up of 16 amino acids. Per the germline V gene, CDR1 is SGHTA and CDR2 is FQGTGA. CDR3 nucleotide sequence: TGTGCCAGCAGCTTAAAACAGGGGTGGGACACCGGGGAGCTGTTTTTT. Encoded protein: CASSLKQGWDTGELFF.

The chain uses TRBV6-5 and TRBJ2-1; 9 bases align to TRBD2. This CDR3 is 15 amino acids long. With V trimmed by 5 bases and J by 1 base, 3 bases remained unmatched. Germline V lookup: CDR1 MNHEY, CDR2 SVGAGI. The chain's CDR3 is CASSSSGRSYNEQFF. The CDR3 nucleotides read TGTGCCAGCAGTAGTAGCGGGAGATCCTACAATGAGCAGTTCTTC.

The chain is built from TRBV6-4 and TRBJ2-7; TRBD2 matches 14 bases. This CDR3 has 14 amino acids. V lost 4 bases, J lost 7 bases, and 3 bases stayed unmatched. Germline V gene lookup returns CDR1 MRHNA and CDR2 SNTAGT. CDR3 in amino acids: CASSGTSGGREQYF. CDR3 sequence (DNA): TGTGCCAGCAGTGGGACTAGCGGGGGGAGGGAGCAGTACTTC.

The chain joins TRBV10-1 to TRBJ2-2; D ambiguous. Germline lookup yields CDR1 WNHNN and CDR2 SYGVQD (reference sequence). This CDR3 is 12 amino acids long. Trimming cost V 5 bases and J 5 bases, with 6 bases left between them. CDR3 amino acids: CASSFGTGELFF. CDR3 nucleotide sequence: TGCGCCAGCAGTTTCGGGACCGGGGAGCTGTTTTTT.

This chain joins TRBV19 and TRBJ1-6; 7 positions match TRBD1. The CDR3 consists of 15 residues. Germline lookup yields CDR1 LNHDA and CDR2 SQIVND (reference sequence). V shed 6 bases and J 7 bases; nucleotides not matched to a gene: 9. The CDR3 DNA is TGTGCCAGTAGGCCGACAGGGATTGGGAATTCACCCCTCCACTTT. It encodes CASRPTGIGNSPLHF.

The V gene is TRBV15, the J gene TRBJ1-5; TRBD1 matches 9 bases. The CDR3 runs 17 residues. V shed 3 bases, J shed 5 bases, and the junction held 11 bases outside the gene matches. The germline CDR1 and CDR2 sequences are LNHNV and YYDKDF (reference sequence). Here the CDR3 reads CATSRMGQGIMDQPQHF. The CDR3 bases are TGTGCCACCAGCAGGATGGGACAGGGTATAATGGATCAGCCCCAGCATTTT.

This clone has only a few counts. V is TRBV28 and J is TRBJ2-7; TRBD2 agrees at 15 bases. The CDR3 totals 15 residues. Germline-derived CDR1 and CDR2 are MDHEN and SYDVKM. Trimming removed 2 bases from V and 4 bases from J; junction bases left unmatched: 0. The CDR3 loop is CASSLGLAGGYEQYF. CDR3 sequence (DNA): TGTGCCAGCAGTTTAGGACTAGCGGGAGGGTACGAGCAGTACTTC.

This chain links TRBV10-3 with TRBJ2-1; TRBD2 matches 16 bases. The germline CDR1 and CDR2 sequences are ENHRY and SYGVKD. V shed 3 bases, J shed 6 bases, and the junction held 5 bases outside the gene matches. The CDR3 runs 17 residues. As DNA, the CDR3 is TGTGCCATCAGTGATTCGGGACTAGCGGGGGGGAGCAATGAGCAGTTCTTC. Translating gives CAISDSGLAGGSNEQFF.

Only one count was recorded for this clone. The CDR3 nucleotides read TGTGCCAGCAGCCAAGAGGGAGCGTACTACGAGCAGTACTTC. Its protein is CASSQEGAYYEQYF. The chain has TRBV3-1 (or the pseudogene TRBV3-2) and TRBJ2-7, with D perhaps TRBD2 (5 bases). Trimming stripped 0 bases from V and 3 bases from J, with 9 bases between. There are 14 residues in the CDR3. Germline V CDR1 and CDR2: LGHDT, YNNKEL (reference sequence).

This chain's CDR3 is CASSLTGGGNQPQHF. CDR3 bases: TGTGCCAGTAGCTTGACAGGGGGCGGCAATCAGCCCCAGCATTTT. This chain joins TRBV19 and TRBJ1-5; 10 bases line up with TRBD1. Per the germline V gene, CDR1 is LNHDA and CDR2 is SQIVND (reference sequence). This CDR3 contains 15 residues. V lost 6 bases to trimming and J lost 2 bases; unmatched junction nucleotides: 4.